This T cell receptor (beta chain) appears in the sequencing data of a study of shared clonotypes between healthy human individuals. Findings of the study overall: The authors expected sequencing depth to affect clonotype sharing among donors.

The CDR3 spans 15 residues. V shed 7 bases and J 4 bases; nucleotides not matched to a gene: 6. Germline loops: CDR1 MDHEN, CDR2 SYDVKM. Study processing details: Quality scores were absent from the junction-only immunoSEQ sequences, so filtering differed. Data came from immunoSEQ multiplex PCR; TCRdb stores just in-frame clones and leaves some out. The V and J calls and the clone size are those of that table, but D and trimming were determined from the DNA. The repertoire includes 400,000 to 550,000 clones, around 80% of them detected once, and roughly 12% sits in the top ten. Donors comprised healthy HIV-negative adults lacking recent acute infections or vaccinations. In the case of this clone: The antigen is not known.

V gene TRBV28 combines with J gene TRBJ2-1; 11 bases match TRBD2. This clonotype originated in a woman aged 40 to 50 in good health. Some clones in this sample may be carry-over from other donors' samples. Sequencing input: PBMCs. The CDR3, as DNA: TGTGCCAGCAACCCACTAGCGGGAGAATACAATGAGCAGTTCTTC. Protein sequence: CASNPLAGEYNEQFF.